This T cell receptor beta chain comes out of a study of blood T cell repertoires in COVID-19. In the original analysis: Counts of nucleated cells, estimated from reference gene primer amplification, were obtained. Clones were read by immunoSEQ multiplex PCR, and TCRdb kept only the in-frame ones, dropping some. V and J calls plus clone size are reproduced from that table; the DNA served to infer D and trimming. This table has roughly 60,000 clones, more than 75% appearing once. This CDR3 spans 14 amino acids. Looked up from germline, CDR1 is SQVTM and CDR2 is ANQGSEA. This receptor was obtained from an older man with acute or convalescent COVID-19. Source material: peripheral blood. The chain recombines TRBV29-1 with TRBJ2-1; 8 positions match TRBD1. The CDR3 sequence: CRKQSQGANNEQFF. DNA of the CDR3: TGCAGAAAACAAAGTCAGGGGGCGAACAATGAGCAGTTCTTC.